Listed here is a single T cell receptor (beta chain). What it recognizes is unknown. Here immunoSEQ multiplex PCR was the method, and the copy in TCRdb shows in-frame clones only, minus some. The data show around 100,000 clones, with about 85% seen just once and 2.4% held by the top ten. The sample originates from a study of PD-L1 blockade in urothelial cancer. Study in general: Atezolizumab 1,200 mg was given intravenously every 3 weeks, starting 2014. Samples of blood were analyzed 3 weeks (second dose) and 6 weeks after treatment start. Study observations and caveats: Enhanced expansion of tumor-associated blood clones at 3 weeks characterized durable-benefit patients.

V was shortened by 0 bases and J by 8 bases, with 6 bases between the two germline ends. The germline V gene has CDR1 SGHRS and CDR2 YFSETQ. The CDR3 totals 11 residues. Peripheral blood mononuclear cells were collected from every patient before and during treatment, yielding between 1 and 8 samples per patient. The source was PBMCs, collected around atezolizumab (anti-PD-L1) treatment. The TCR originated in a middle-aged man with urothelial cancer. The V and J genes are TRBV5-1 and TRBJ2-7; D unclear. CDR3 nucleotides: TGCGCCAGCAGCTTGGGAGAGAAGCAGTACTTC. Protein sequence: CASSLGEKQYF. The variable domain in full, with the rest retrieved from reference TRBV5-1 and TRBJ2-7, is KAGVTQTPRYLIKTRGQQVTLSCSPISGHRSVSWYQQTPGQGLQFLFEYFSETQRNKGNFPGRFSGRQFSNSRSEMNVSTLELGDSALYLCASSLGEKQYFGPGTRLTVT.